This entry lists 29 T cell receptor beta chains sequenced from one sample in a study of cytotoxic CD8 clonotypes in ibrutinib-treated CLL. Sequenced by immunoSEQ multiplex PCR; TCRdb stores in-frame clones only, minus some. The sample contains almost 45,000 clones, about 70% of which appear only once. Sequencing used PBMCs, obtained after 12 months of ibrutinib treatment. These receptors were taken from a human donor with chronic lymphocytic leukemia.

The chain employs TRBV11-2 and TRBJ2-3; possibly TRBD2 for D (5 bases). This CDR3 comprises 16 residues. Germline V lookup: CDR1 SGHAT, CDR2 FQNNGV. Trimming took off 0 bases at V and 1 base at J, with 11 bases between the two ends. Here the CDR3 DNA reads TGTGCCAGCAGCTTAGATAAGGCGAGGGGCACAGATACGCAGTATTTT. Protein sequence: CASSLDKARGTDTQYF.

The chain has TRBV9 and TRBJ1-2; perhaps TRBD1 as D (5 bases). From germline, CDR1 is SGDLS and CDR2 YYNGEE. V was clipped by 4 bases and J by 8 bases, with 18 bases between them. The CDR3 covers 14 residues. The CDR3 here is CASSLRDGHLGYTF. The CDR3, as DNA: TGTGCCAGCAGCCTCCGGGACGGTCATCTCGGCTACACCTTC.

The rearrangement links TRBV5-5 to TRBJ1-2; D uncertain. Germline V gene data show CDR1 as SGHKS and CDR2 as YYEKEE (reference sequence). The V end was cut by 1 base, the J end by 3 bases, with 10 bases between. This CDR3 has 14 amino acids. CDR3 sequence: CASSLTGPDYGYTF. CDR3 bases: TGTGCCAGCAGCTTGACGGGCCCCGACTATGGCTACACCTTC.

The rearrangement joins TRBV7-7 to TRBJ1-1; D is unclear. The CDR3 has 12 amino acids. Germline-derived CDR1 and CDR2 are SSHAT and FNYEAQ (reference sequence). Trimming left V 2 bases short and J 10 bases short, with 11 bases between. The CDR3 DNA reads TGTGCCAGCAGCTTACGCGCGGCAGCAGCTTTCTTT. It codes for CASSLRAAAAFF.

This clone was detected only once. The J gene is TRBJ2-7, the V gene TRBV6-1; 9 nucleotides align to TRBD2. The CDR3 is 16 residues long. Germline loops: CDR1 MNHNS, CDR2 SASEGT. Unmatched junction bases numbered 7, after V lost 0 bases and J lost 4 bases. The chain's CDR3 is CASSEAALAGEYEQYF. CDR3 nucleotides: TGTGCCAGCAGTGAAGCGGCGTTAGCGGGAGAGTACGAGCAGTACTTC.

V is TRBV2 and J is TRBJ1-1; a weak D match, TRBD1 (5 bases). Trimming removed 3 bases at V and 5 bases at J, with 10 bases between. This CDR3 region has 13 residues. CDR1 SNHLY and CDR2 FYNNEI come from the germline V gene. Here the CDR3 reads CASSEGRATEAFF. Written as DNA, the CDR3 is TGTGCCAGCAGTGAGGGGCGGGCAACTGAAGCTTTCTTT.

V is TRBV10-2 and J is TRBJ2-5; 7 positions agree with TRBD1. V dropped 7 bases and J dropped 4; count of bases not matched to a gene: 12. Per the germline V gene, CDR1 is WSHSY and CDR2 is SAAADI. The CDR3 length is 15 residues. For the CDR3, the DNA is TGCGCCAGCAAGACAGGGCCCCAAAGGGCAGAGACCCAGTACTTC. It codes for CASKTGPQRAETQYF.

This chain links TRBV6-6 with TRBJ2-3; 7 positions agree with TRBD2. The V and J ends lost 7 bases and 6 bases, in that order; junction bases with no gene match: 1. Germline CDR1 MNHNY, CDR2 SVGAGI (reference sequence). This CDR3 has 11 amino acids. The DNA for the CDR3 is TGTGCCAGCACACTAGCGGATACGCAGTATTTT. This sequence encodes CASTLADTQYF.

The V and J genes are TRBV10-1 and TRBJ2-7; 9 bases are shared with TRBD1. The CDR3 is 15 residues long. CDR1 and CDR2 (germline): WNHNN, SYGVQD (reference sequence). Germline trimming cut 2 bases from V and 6 bases from J; bases unmatched to any gene: 8. CDR3 DNA sequence: TGCGCCAGCAGTGAGAGGGGGACAGGGATTCGCGAGCAGTACTTC. It codes for CASSERGTGIREQYF.

V gene TRBV7-9 combines with J gene TRBJ2-1; 10 positions agree with TRBD2. CDR3 length: 17 residues. Germline trimming cut 1 base from V and 8 bases from J; bases unmatched to any gene: 11. Per germline, CDR1 SEHNR and CDR2 FQNEAQ (reference sequence). In DNA, the CDR3 is TGTGCCAGCAGCTTAGGGGTAGGACTAGCGGTCGGAGATGAGCAGTTCTTC. It specifies CASSLGVGLAVGDEQFF.

This clone came up a few times. The chain couples TRBV11-2 to TRBJ2-1; no reliable D call. V lost 0 bases to trimming and J lost 8 bases, with 17 bases between them. Germline V lookup: CDR1 SGHAT, CDR2 FQNNGV. This CDR3 is 16 amino acids long. Here the CDR3 reads CASSLDPPLPTDEQFF. The CDR3 nucleotides are TGTGCCAGCAGCTTAGATCCCCCTCTACCTACGGATGAGCAGTTCTTC.

CDR3 region: CASSVGAFTDTQYF. In DNA, the CDR3 is TGTGCCAGCAGCGTAGGGGCCTTCACAGATACGCAGTATTTT. This chain uses TRBV9 with TRBJ2-3; D not resolved. Germline CDR1 SGDLS, CDR2 YYNGEE. V was clipped by 0 bases and J by 2 bases, with 7 bases between them. The CDR3 length is 14 residues.

The chain has TRBV5-1 and TRBJ2-1; weak D call: TRBD1 (6 bases). Trimming took off 4 bases at V and 6 bases at J, with 20 bases between the two ends. The CDR3 contains 16 residues. CDR1 and CDR2 from the germline V gene are SGHRS and YFSETQ. In nucleotides, the CDR3 is TGCGCCAGCAGCGCCTCAGGGGACACCAACGCCAATGAGCAGTTCTTC. Residues: CASSASGDTNANEQFF. Supplemented by reference TRBV5-1 and TRBJ2-1, the full variable domain reads KAGVTQTPRYLIKTRGQQVTLSCSPISGHRSVSWYQQTPGQGLQFLFEYFSETQRNKGNFPGRFSGRQFSNSRSEMNVSTLELGDSALYLCASSASGDTNANEQFFGPGTRLTVL.

J is TRBJ2-7 and V is TRBV11-2; 8 positions agree with TRBD2. CDR1 is SGHAT, CDR2 FQNNGV, per germline. J gave up 3 bases and V 5 bases, and 3 bases lay outside the gene matches. The CDR3 length is 13 residues. The CDR3, as DNA: TGTGCCAGCAGCCGTAGCGGGGTCTACGAGCAGTACTTC. The encoded protein is CASSRSGVYEQYF.

V is TRBV18 and J is TRBJ2-1; 9 bases agree with TRBD1. V shed 1 base, J shed 5 bases, and the junction held 3 bases outside the gene matches. Germline lookup yields CDR1 KGHSH and CDR2 LQKENI. CDR3 size: 15 residues. The CDR3 spells CASSPRDRVDNEQFF. In DNA, the CDR3 is TGTGCCAGCTCACCACGGGACAGGGTCGACAATGAGCAGTTCTTC.

This sequence joins TRBV28 and TRBJ1-2, with 7 bases identical to TRBD1. This CDR3 spans 14 amino acids. Germline values: CDR1 MDHEN, CDR2 SYDVKM. The trim removed 6 bases at V and 8 bases at J, leaving 12 bases unmatched. The CDR3 sequence: CASRDQGGVEGYTF. For the CDR3, the DNA is TGTGCCAGCAGGGACCAGGGGGGGGTGGAAGGCTACACCTTC.

The rearrangement uses TRBV15 and TRBJ2-1; D is undetermined. Looked up from germline, CDR1 is LNHNV and CDR2 is YYDKDF (reference sequence). This CDR3 spans 17 amino acids. V was pared by 3 bases and J by 3 bases, with 18 bases between. CDR3 protein: CATSRVNPPLLYNEQFF. The CDR3 DNA is TGTGCCACCAGCAGGGTTAACCCTCCCCTTCTCTACAATGAGCAGTTCTTC.

The chain carries TRBV28 and TRBJ2-2; D tentatively fits TRBD1 or TRBD2 (5 bases each). Germline V gives CDR1 MDHEN, CDR2 SYDVKM. This CDR3 comprises 17 residues. The V end was cut by 6 bases, the J end by 2 bases, with 19 bases between. DNA of the CDR3: TGTGCCAGCAGCCTCACCCCGTGGGGGAGAAACACCGGGGAGCTGTTTTTT. It encodes CASSLTPWGRNTGELFF. The full variable domain, its missing parts supplied by reference TRBV28 and TRBJ2-2, is DVKVTQSSRYLVKRTGEKVFLECVQDMDHENMFWYRQDPGLGLRLIYFSYDVKMKEKGDIPEGYSVSREKKERFSLILESASTNQTSMYLCASSLTPWGRNTGELFFGEGSRLTVL.

The chain combines TRBV7-9 with TRBJ2-3; D is unresolved. V gave up 5 bases and J gave up 0 bases, with 6 bases separating them. Germline CDR1 and CDR2: SEHNR and FQNEAQ (reference sequence). This CDR3 comprises 13 residues. This CDR3 reads CASSPKSTDTQYF. CDR3 DNA sequence: TGTGCCAGCAGCCCCAAAAGCACAGATACGCAGTATTTT.

J is TRBJ2-5 and V is TRBV11-2; TRBD2 is a possible D gene (5 bases). This CDR3 has 14 residues. Germline V gives CDR1 SGHAT, CDR2 FQNNGV. Trimming pared 2 bases from V and 1 base from J, leaving 8 bases between. CDR3 region: CASSLRLAQETQYF. The CDR3 DNA is TGTGCCAGCAGCTTAAGGCTAGCCCAAGAGACCCAGTACTTC.

This sequence joins TRBV9 and TRBJ2-1, with 10 bases aligning to TRBD1. With V trimmed by 3 bases and J by 7 bases, 4 bases remained unmatched. Germline-derived CDR1 and CDR2 are SGDLS and YYNGEE. The CDR3 extends over 14 amino acids. CDR3: CASSATGGGNEQFF. The CDR3 nucleotides are TGTGCCAGCAGCGCGACAGGGGGCGGGAATGAGCAGTTCTTC.

This clone was observed a few times. The rearrangement joins TRBV27 to TRBJ1-2, with D possibly matching TRBD1 (6 bases). Germline assignment: CDR1 MNHEY and CDR2 SMNVEV (reference sequence). V shed 6 bases and J shed 8 bases, with 16 bases lying between them. The CDR3 is made up of 13 amino acids. CDR3 nucleotides: TGTGCCAGCAGCCCGCGGGGGCTTTGGGGCTACACCTTC. It encodes CASSPRGLWGYTF.

The V and J genes are TRBV11-2 and TRBJ2-1; D call uncertain. The ends were cut back, 5 bases at V and 10 bases at J, with 9 bases in the middle. This CDR3 spans 11 amino acids. Germline V gene lookup returns CDR1 SGHAT and CDR2 FQNNGV. The CDR3 is CASSQSIEQFF. The CDR3 nucleotides are TGTGCCAGCAGCCAAAGCATAGAGCAGTTCTTC.

The genes are TRBV5-4 and TRBJ2-1; D remains ambiguous. The CDR3 contains 16 residues. Trimming pared 4 bases from V and 3 bases from J, leaving 17 bases between. CDR1 SGHNT and CDR2 YYREEE come from the germline V gene (reference sequence). The CDR3, as DNA: TGTGCCAGCAGCCAAGTCGCGTGGGGAAACTACAATGAGCAGTTCTTC. Amino acid sequence: CASSQVAWGNYNEQFF.

The table lists this clone with a few counts. This chain joins TRBV7-9 and TRBJ1-1, with D perhaps matching TRBD1 (6 bases). In germline, CDR1 is SEHNR, CDR2 FQNEAQ (reference sequence). V was shortened by 8 bases and J by 5 bases, with 15 bases between the two germline ends. The CDR3 length is 13 residues. CDR3 sequence: CASSQGIQTEAFF. CDR3 DNA sequence: TGTGCCAGCTCACAGGGTATACAGACTGAAGCTTTCTTT.

The chain uses TRBV30 and TRBJ1-6; 9 bases align to TRBD1. The CDR3 is made up of 14 amino acids. Per the germline V gene, CDR1 is GTSNPN and CDR2 is SVGIG (reference sequence). J was trimmed by 8 bases and V by 2 bases; bases with no gene match: 4. CDR3 in DNA: TGTGCCTGGAGTAAGGGACAGGGCGATTCACCCCTCCACTTT. As protein: CAWSKGQGDSPLHF.

The table lists this clone with a few counts. This chain links TRBV14 with TRBJ2-2, with D maybe TRBD2 (6 bases). The germline V and J ends were trimmed by 0 bases and 5 bases, with 10 bases remaining between them. CDR3 length: 15 residues. Germline assignment: CDR1 SGHDN and CDR2 FVKESK. The CDR3 here is CASSQDFGGTGELFF. The CDR3 coding sequence is TGTGCCAGCAGCCAAGATTTCGGGGGAACCGGGGAGCTGTTTTTT.

The V gene is TRBV6-5, the J gene TRBJ2-7; D unresolved. This CDR3 is 14 amino acids long. CDR1 MNHEY and CDR2 SVGAGI come from the germline V gene. V lost 2 bases to trimming and J lost 7 bases, with 15 bases between them. CDR3 nucleotides: TGTGCCAGCAGTTACATAGGACCTCAAGTTGAGCAGTACTTC. Amino acid sequence: CASSYIGPQVEQYF.

This clone was detected a few times. The V and J genes are TRBV19 and TRBJ2-1, with 7 bases aligning to TRBD2. This CDR3 has 14 residues. V lost 1 base to trimming and J lost 10 bases; unmatched junction nucleotides: 7. CDR1 LNHDA and CDR2 SQIVND come from the germline V gene (reference sequence). The CDR3 reads CASSIVASGGEQFF. In nucleotides, the CDR3 is TGTGCCAGTAGTATAGTGGCTAGCGGAGGGGAGCAGTTCTTC. The full variable domain, its missing parts supplied by reference TRBV19 and TRBJ2-1, is DGGITQSPKYLFRKEGQNVTLSCEQNLNHDAMYWYRQDPGQGLRLIYYSQIVNDFQKGDIAEGYSVSREKKESFPLTVTSAQKNPTAFYLCASSIVASGGEQFFGPGTRLTVL.